This TCR beta chain was sequenced for a study of shared clonotypes between healthy human individuals. Profiled with immunoSEQ multiplex PCR; TCRdb holds only in-frame clones, not every one. Here the sample spans 2 million to 2.5 million clones, approximately 94% being singletons. This clone was detected only once. As defined, naive CD8 cells were CD45RO-negative and positively selected for CCR7, with terminally differentiated effector memory CD45RA+ cells excluded. Between the trimmed V and J ends, which lost 0 bases and 0 bases, there was a span of 6 bases. The CDR3 contains 15 residues. CDR1 and CDR2 (germline): MDHEN, SYDVKM.

The sequence was collected from a man between 18 and 29 years old in good health. Some clones in this sample may be carry-over from other donors' samples. Input material: naive CD8+ T cells from PBMCs. This sequence joins TRBV28 and TRBJ2-4, with D hard to call. The CDR3 loop is CASSLWGLAKNIQYF. The CDR3 DNA reads as TGTGCCAGCAGTTTATGGGGCCTAGCCAAAAACATTCAGTACTTC. Drawing the rest from reference TRBV28 and TRBJ2-4, the complete variable domain is DVKVTQSSRYLVKRTGEKVFLECVQDMDHENMFWYRQDPGLGLRLIYFSYDVKMKEKGDIPEGYSVSREKKERFSLILESASTNQTSMYLCASSLWGLAKNIQYFGAGTRLSVL.